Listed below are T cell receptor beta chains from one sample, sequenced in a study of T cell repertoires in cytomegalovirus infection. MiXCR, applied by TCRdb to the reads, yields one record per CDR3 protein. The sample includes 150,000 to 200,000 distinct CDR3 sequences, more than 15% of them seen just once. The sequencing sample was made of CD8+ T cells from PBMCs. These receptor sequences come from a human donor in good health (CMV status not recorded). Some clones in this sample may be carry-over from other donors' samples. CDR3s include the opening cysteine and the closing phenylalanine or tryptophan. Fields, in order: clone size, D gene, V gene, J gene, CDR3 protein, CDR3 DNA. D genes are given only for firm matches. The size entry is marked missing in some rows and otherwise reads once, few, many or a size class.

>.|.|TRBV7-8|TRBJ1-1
CASRLGGVNTEAFF
TGTGCCAGCAGGTTAGGGGGAGTGAACACTGAAGCTTTCTTT
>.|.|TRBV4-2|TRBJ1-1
CASSQDGREAFF
TGTGCCAGCAGCCAAGATGGGAGGGAAGCTTTCTTT
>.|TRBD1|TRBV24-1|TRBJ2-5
CATSDLGGGQETQYF
TGTGCCACCAGTGATTTAGGGGGCGGACAAGAGACCCAGTACTTC
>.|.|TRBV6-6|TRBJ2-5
CASTSGGRETQYF
TGTGCCAGCACCTCAGGGGGGAGAGAGACCCAGTACTTC
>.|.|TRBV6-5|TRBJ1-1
CASSLTGPANTEAFF
TGTGCCAGCAGCTTAACAGGTCCTGCAAACACTGAAGCTTTCTTT
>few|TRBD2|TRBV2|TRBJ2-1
CASSESAGGVDEQFF
TGTGCCAGCAGTGAATCAGCGGGGGGTGTAGATGAGCAGTTCTTC
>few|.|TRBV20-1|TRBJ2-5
CSARFDGPGAQYF
TGCAGTGCTAGATTTGACGGTCCTGGGGCCCAGTACTTC
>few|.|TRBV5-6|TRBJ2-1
CASRPRWQNYNEQFF
TGTGCCAGCAGGCCGAGGTGGCAAAACTACAATGAGCAGTTCTTC
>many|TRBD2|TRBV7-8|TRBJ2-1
CASSNNRTRSFNEQFF
TGTGCCAGCAGCAACAATCGGACTAGGAGTTTCAATGAGCAGTTCTTC
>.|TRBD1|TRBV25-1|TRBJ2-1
CASSGVGTDSYNEQFF
TGTGCCAGCAGTGGCGTCGGGACAGATTCCTACAATGAGCAGTTCTTC
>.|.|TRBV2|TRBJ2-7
CASSESAVEQYF
TGTGCCAGCAGTGAAAGCGCAGTCGAGCAGTACTTC
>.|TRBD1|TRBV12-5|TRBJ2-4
CASGLLRTGSELAKNIQYF
TGTGCTAGTGGTTTGCTCCGGACAGGGTCGGAATTAGCCAAAAACATTCAGTACTTC
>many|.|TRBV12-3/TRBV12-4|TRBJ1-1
CASSLRTRRTEAFF
TGTGCCAGCAGTCTCCGGACTAGGAGGACTGAAGCTTTCTTT
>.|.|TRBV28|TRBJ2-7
CASSLRLDYEQYF
TGTGCCAGCAGTTTAAGGCTAGACTACGAGCAGTACTTC
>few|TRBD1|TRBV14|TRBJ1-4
CASSLTGQGSEKLFF
TGTGCCAGCAGCCTCACAGGACAGGGGAGTGAAAAACTGTTTTTT
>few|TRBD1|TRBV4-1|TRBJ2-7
CASSPRTGQVRAYEQYF
TGCGCCAGCAGCCCCCGGACAGGGCAAGTTAGAGCCTACGAGCAGTACTTC
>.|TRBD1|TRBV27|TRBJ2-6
CASSLAGGGANVLTF
TGTGCCAGCAGTTTAGCAGGGGGTGGGGCCAACGTCCTGACTTTC
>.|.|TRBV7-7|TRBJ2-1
CASSPSLGRTSSYNEQFF
TGTGCCAGCAGCCCTAGTTTGGGACGGACGAGCTCCTACAATGAGCAGTTCTTC
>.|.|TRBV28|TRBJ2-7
CASSLTGMPHEQYF
TGTGCCAGCAGTCTTACCGGGATGCCTCACGAGCAGTACTTC
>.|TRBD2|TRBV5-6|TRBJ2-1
CASSRGTKGNEQFF
TGTGCCAGCAGCCGGGGGACTAAAGGGAATGAGCAGTTCTTC
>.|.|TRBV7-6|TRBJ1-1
CASSPPGTFLGTNTEAFF
TGTGCCAGCAGTCCTCCAGGGACCTTCCTGGGGACGAACACTGAAGCTTTCTTT
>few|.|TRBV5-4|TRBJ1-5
CASSSGWGQPQHF
TGTGCCAGCAGCTCAGGATGGGGTCAGCCCCAGCATTTT
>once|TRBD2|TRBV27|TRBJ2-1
CASSYRTAGGDEQFF
TGTGCCAGCAGTTACAGGACGGCGGGGGGCGATGAGCAGTTCTTC
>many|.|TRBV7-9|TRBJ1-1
CATPGHPMNTEAFF
TGTGCCACCCCGGGACACCCAATGAACACTGAAGCTTTCTTT
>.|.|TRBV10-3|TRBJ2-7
CAISSHKEGKYDEQYF
TGTGCCATCAGCTCTCATAAGGAAGGTAAATACGACGAGCAGTACTTC
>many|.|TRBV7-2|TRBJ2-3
CASSSLDLFPTDTQYF
TGTGCCAGCAGCTCCCTTGACTTGTTCCCCACAGATACGCAGTATTTT
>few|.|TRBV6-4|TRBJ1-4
CASSDSREGGEDEKLFF
TGTGCCAGCAGTGACTCTAGGGAAGGGGGGGAAGATGAAAAACTGTTTTTT
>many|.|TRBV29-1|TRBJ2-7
CSVARGLHEQYF
TGCAGCGTCGCCCGGGGGCTCCACGAGCAGTACTTC
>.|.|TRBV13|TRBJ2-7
CASSLRGGPAYEQYF
TGTGCCAGCAGCTTACGAGGGGGGCCTGCCTACGAGCAGTACTTC
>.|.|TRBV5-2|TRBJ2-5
CASNRRGRRETQYF
TGTGCCAGCAACCGACGGGGTCGGCGGGAGACCCAGTACTTC
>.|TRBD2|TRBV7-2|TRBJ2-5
CASSSPSGRSQETQYF
TGTGCCAGCAGCTCCCCTAGCGGACGAAGTCAAGAGACCCAGTACTTC
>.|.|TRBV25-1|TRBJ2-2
CATEAEVNTGELFF
TGTGCCACCGAGGCTGAGGTGAACACCGGGGAGCTGTTTTTT
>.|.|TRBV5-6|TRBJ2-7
CASSPLSREQYF
TGTGCCAGCAGTCCCCTCTCTAGGGAGCAGTACTTC
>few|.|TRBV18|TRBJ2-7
CASSPKGQGTYEQYF
TGTGCCAGCTCACCAAAAGGGCAGGGGACCTACGAGCAGTACTTC
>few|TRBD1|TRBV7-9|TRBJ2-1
CASSLRQGTYNEQFF
TGTGCCAGCAGCTTAAGACAGGGAACCTACAATGAGCAGTTCTTC
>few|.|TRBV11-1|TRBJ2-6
CASSPTSSSGANVLTF
TGTGCCAGCAGCCCGACTAGTTCTTCAGGGGCCAACGTCCTGACTTTC
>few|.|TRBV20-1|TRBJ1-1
CSSPGTEAFF
TGCAGTTCACCCGGAACTGAAGCTTTCTTT
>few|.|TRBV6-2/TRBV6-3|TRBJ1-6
CASSPIAGRRDSPLHF
TGTGCCAGCAGTCCTATCGCAGGGCGCCGGGATTCACCCCTCCACTTT
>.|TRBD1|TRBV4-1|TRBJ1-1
CASSQFQGEYTEAFF
TGCGCCAGCAGCCAGTTCCAGGGGGAGTACACTGAAGCTTTCTTT
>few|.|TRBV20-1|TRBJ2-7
CSARKATYEQYF
TGCAGTGCTAGAAAGGCAACCTACGAGCAGTACTTC
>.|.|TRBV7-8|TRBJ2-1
CASSPFRFF
TGTGCCAGCAGCCCGTTTAGGTTCTTC
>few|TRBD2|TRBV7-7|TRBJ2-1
CASSREASSYNEQFF
TGTGCCAGCAGCCGGGAGGCGAGCTCCTACAATGAGCAGTTCTTC
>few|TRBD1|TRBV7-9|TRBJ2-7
CASSAEQGEAKEQYF
TGTGCCAGCAGCGCCGAACAGGGGGAAGCGAAGGAGCAGTACTTC
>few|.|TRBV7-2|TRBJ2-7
CASSLEAPFPSYEQYF
TGTGCCAGCAGCTTAGAGGCTCCATTCCCCTCCTACGAGCAGTACTTC
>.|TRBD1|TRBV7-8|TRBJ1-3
CASSPRTGAVNTIYF
TGTGCCAGCAGCCCCCGGACAGGGGCGGTAAACACCATATATTTT
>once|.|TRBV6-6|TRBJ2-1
CASSYSWVNEQFF
TGTGCCAGCAGTTACTCGTGGGTCAATGAGCAGTTCTTC
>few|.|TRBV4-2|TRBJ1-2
CASSQDRRPNLANYGYTF
TGTGCCAGCAGCCAAGATCGGCGACCAAATCTTGCTAACTATGGCTACACCTTC
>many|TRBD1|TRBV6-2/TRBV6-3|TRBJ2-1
CASSFVGTGDNNEQFF
TGTGCCAGCAGCTTCGTCGGGACAGGGGACAACAATGAGCAGTTCTTC
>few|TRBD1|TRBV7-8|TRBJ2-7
CASSFPGQRTYEQYF
TGTGCCAGCAGCTTTCCGGGACAGAGGACCTACGAGCAGTACTTC
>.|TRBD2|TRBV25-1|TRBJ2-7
CASSAGTKLYEQYF
TGTGCCAGCAGCGCCGGGACTAAGCTTTACGAGCAGTACTTC
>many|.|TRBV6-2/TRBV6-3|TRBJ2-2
CASSYAGELFF
TGTGCCAGCAGTTACGCCGGGGAGCTGTTTTTT
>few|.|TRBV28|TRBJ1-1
CASSFQATNTEAFF
TGTGCCAGCAGTTTTCAGGCAACGAACACTGAAGCTTTCTTT
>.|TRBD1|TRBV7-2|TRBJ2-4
CASSLYPGGWDIQYF
TGTGCCAGCAGCTTATATCCAGGGGGCTGGGACATTCAGTACTTC
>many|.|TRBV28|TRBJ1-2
CASSLGGGYTF
TGTGCCAGCAGCTTAGGGGGTGGCTACACCTTC
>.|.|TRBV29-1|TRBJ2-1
CSVEWGAHSEQFF
TGCAGCGTTGAGTGGGGGGCGCACAGTGAGCAGTTCTTC
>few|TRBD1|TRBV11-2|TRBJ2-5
CASSSDRGDAETQYF
TGTGCCAGCAGCTCCGACAGGGGTGATGCTGAGACCCAGTACTTC
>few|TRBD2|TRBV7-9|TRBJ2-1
CASSPLAGGSYNEQFF
TGTGCCAGCAGCCCATTAGCGGGAGGGTCCTACAATGAGCAGTTCTTC
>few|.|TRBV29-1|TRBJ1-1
CSVRENTEAFF
TGCAGCGTCAGGGAGAACACTGAAGCTTTCTTT